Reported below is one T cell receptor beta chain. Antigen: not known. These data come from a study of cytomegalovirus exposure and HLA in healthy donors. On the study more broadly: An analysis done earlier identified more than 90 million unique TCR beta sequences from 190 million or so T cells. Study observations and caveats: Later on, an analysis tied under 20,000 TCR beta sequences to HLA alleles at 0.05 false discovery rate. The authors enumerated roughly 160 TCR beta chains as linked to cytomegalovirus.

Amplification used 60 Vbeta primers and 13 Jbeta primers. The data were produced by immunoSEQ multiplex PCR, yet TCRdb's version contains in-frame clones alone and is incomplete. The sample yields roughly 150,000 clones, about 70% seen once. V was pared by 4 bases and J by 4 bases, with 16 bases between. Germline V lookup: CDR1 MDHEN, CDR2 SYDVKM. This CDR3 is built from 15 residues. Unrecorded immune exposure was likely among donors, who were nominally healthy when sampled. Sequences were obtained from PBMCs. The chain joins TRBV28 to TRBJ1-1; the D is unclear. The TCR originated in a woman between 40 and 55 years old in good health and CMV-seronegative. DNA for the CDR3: TGTGCCAGCAGTTCGATATTACACAGCGGCACTGAAGCTTTCTTT. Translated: CASSSILHSGTEAFF.